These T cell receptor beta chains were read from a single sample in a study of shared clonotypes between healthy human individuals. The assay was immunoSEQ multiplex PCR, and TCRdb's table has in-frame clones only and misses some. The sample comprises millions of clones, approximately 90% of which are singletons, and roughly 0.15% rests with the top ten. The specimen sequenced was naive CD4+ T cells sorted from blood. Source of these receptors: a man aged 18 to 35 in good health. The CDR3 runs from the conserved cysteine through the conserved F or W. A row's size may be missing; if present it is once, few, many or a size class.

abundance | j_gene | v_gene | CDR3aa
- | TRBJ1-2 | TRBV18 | CASSPIGFGANYGYTF
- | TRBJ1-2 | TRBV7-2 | CASSSSFRADGYTF
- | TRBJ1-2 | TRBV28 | CASSSSLAGSPDNYGYTF
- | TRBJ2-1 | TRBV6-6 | CASSPGTSGKNEQFF
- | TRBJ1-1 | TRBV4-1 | CASSQGAQESEAFF
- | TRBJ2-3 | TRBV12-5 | CASGLVIGGNTDTQYF
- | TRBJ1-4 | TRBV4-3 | CASSQGDKVPNEKLFF
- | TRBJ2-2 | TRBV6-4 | CASSVVASGLNTGELFF
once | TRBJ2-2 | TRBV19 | CASSISIVTGELFF
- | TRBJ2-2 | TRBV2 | CASSEGTSGGVGELFF
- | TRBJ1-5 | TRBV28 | CASSFQPGTYQPQHF
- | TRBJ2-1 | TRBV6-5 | CASSLLAGGGNEQFF
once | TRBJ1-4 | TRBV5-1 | CASSFEGGQEEKLFF
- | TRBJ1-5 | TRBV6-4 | CASMMDGQLNQPQHF
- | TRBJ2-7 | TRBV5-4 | CASSTQDGQGDF
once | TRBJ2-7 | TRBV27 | CASSTRTSGSYEQYF
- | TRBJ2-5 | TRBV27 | CASRPGEGSQYF
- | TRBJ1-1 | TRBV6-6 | CASSGHREGTEAFF
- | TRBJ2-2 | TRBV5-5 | CASSLSVGPVGELFF
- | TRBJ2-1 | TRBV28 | CASSPHSSYNEQFF
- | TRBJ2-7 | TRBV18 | CASSPKAGYYEQYF
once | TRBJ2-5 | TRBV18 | CASSPGVWETQYF
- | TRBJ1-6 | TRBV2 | CASNNRDSPLHF
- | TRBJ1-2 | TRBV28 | CASSPGQARGYTF
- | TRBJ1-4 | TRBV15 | CATSRDRGFYEKLFF
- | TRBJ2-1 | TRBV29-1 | CSVDEFGQGSYNEQFF
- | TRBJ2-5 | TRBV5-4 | CASTMQETQYF
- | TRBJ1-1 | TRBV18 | CASSPRERGANTEAFF
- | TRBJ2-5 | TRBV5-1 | CASSTERQETQYF
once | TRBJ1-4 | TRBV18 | CASSLNRQGRTTNEKLFF
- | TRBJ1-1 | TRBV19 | CASSIAVGTGELNLNTEAFF